A single sample gave rise to the 13 T cell receptor beta chains below, sequenced in a study of blood T cell repertoires in COVID-19. This table comes from immunoSEQ multiplex PCR, and its TCRdb copy is limited to in-frame clones, with some not included. The sample has more than 300,000 clones; around nine tenths are singletons. Sequenced material: peripheral blood. Receptors were obtained from a woman between 70 and 85 years old with COVID-19, enrolled during active disease.

V and J are TRBV6-1 and TRBJ1-1; D ambiguous. There are 15 residues in the CDR3. Trimming removed 3 bases at V and 2 bases at J, with 13 bases between. Germline V gene data show CDR1 as MNHNS and CDR2 as SASEGT. The CDR3 here is CASSEDFFGNTEAFF. The CDR3 DNA reads as TGTGCCAGCAGTGAGGACTTTTTTGGCAACACTGAAGCTTTCTTT.

The chain is built from TRBV19 and TRBJ1-2; D remains ambiguous. This CDR3 comprises 15 residues. V was clipped by 3 bases and J by 5 bases, with 16 bases between them. Germline-derived CDR1 and CDR2 are LNHDA and SQIVND (reference sequence). The CDR3 region has the DNA TGTGCCAGTAGTATCGATTTACCGGGGATATATGGCTACACCTTC. Its protein product is CASSIDLPGIYGYTF.

The rearrangement uses TRBV5-1 and TRBJ2-3, with D possibly TRBD1 on 6 matching bases. Germline-derived CDR1 and CDR2 are SGHRS and YFSETQ. V lost 0 bases and J lost 1, with 12 bases in between. The CDR3 spans 16 residues. Written as DNA, the CDR3 is TGCGCCAGCAGCTTGGAGGTGGGGGCTGGCACAGATACGCAGTATTTT. Protein: CASSLEVGAGTDTQYF.

The rearrangement links TRBV19 to TRBJ1-6; 7 nucleotides match TRBD1. With V trimmed by 4 bases and J by 1 base, 4 bases remained unmatched. The CDR3 loop spans 16 amino acids. Germline V gene sequence: CDR1 LNHDA, CDR2 SQIVND (reference sequence). The CDR3 nucleotides read TGTGCCAGTAGTAACCCGGACAGGTCCTATAATTCACCCCTCCACTTT. Its translation: CASSNPDRSYNSPLHF.

The chain has TRBV15 and TRBJ1-4; D not resolved. Germline V CDR1 and CDR2: LNHNV, YYDKDF (reference sequence). The V end was cut by 0 bases, the J end by 8 bases, with 7 bases between. The CDR3 covers 13 residues. The CDR3 sequence: CATSREAREKLFF. The CDR3 nucleotides read TGTGCCACCAGCAGAGAGGCAAGAGAAAAACTGTTTTTT. Full variable domain (rest looked up from reference TRBV15 and TRBJ1-4): DAMVIQNPRYQVTQFGKPVTLSCSQTLNHNVMYWYQQKSSQAPKLLFHYYDKDFNNEADTPDNFQSRRPNTSFCFLDIRSPGLGDTAMYLCATSREAREKLFFGSGTQLSVL.

This clone was found a few times. The chain links TRBV7-2 to TRBJ1-2; perhaps TRBD1 as D (6 bases). With 2 bases removed from V and 6 bases from J, the gap between germline ends came to 10 bases. This CDR3 contains 13 residues. Germline-derived CDR1 and CDR2 are SGHTA and FQGNSA. The CDR3 spells CASSLLQGDGYTF. The CDR3 DNA reads TGTGCCAGCAGCTTACTACAGGGAGATGGCTACACCTTC.

The genes are TRBV18 and TRBJ2-7; 9 bases align to TRBD1. CDR1 is KGHSH and CDR2 is LQKENI in the germline V gene. J was trimmed by 2 bases and V by 4 bases; bases with no gene match: 3. This CDR3 is 14 amino acids long. The chain's CDR3 is CASSRGQGPYEQYF. CDR3 coding DNA: TGTGCCAGCTCACGAGGACAGGGGCCCTACGAGCAGTACTTC.

V and J are TRBV18 and TRBJ2-4, with D possibly being TRBD1 (5 bases). This CDR3 contains 16 residues. The germline gives CDR1 KGHSH, CDR2 LQKENI. V lost 0 bases and J 6 bases, leaving 15 bases between the germline ends. The CDR3 sequence: CASSPPVGDQGNIQYF. The CDR3 coding sequence is TGTGCCAGCTCACCACCGGTAGGAGACCAGGGAAACATTCAGTACTTC. Full variable domain (missing parts from reference TRBV18 and TRBJ2-4): NAGVMQNPRHLVRRRGQEARLRCSPMKGHSHVYWYRQLPEEGLKFMVYLQKENIIDESGMPKERFSAEFPKEGPSILRIQQVVRGDSAAYFCASSPPVGDQGNIQYFGAGTRLSVL.

This chain uses TRBV28 with TRBJ2-1; 7 positions agree with TRBD2. This CDR3 has 15 residues. The germline CDR1 and CDR2 sequences are MDHEN and SYDVKM. Unmatched junction bases numbered 7, after V lost 4 bases and J lost 4 bases. CDR3 nucleotides: TGTGCCAGCAGTTCCCCAGGGAGGGCTTACAATGAGCAGTTCTTC. It specifies CASSSPGRAYNEQFF.

V and J are TRBV6-5 and TRBJ2-7; TRBD2 might be the D (6 bases). The V and J ends lost 5 bases and 3 bases respectively, with 11 bases between them. From germline, CDR1 is MNHEY and CDR2 SVGAGI. CDR3 length: 13 residues. The DNA of the CDR3 is TGTGCCAGCAGTCTTGGGACTTTCTACGAGCAGTACTTC. Amino acids: CASSLGTFYEQYF.

Turning to this clone: Other DNA sequences in the sample encode the same CDR3. V and J are TRBV5-4 and TRBJ1-3; 7 bases align to TRBD1. The CDR3 covers 15 residues. Losses at the gene ends were 0 bases for V and 2 bases for J; bases not matched to a gene: 2. Germline V CDR1 and CDR2: SGHNT, YYREEE (reference sequence). CDR3 sequence reads: CASSLDRGPGNTIYF. CDR3 nucleotide sequence: TGTGCCAGCAGCTTGGACAGGGGCCCTGGAAACACCATATATTTT.

This chain connects TRBV7-9 to TRBJ1-4; D ambiguous. The V and J ends lost 3 bases and 5 bases respectively, with 16 bases between them. Germline assignment: CDR1 SEHNR and CDR2 FQNEAQ (reference sequence). The CDR3 has 16 amino acids. DNA for the CDR3: TGTGCCAGCAGCTTGGGGTCGAGGGTTCGGAATGAAAAACTGTTTTTT. Translating it yields CASSLGSRVRNEKLFF.

The chain combines TRBV5-1 with TRBJ1-5; maybe TRBD1 (5 bases). This CDR3 is 14 amino acids long. The V gene lost 1 base and the J gene lost 3 bases, with 8 bases spanning the gap. Germline V gene sequence: CDR1 SGHRS, CDR2 YFSETQ. This CDR3 reads CASSLTGHNQPQHF. As DNA, the CDR3 is TGCGCCAGCAGCTTGACAGGTCACAATCAGCCCCAGCATTTT. Supplemented by reference TRBV5-1 and TRBJ1-5, the full variable domain reads KAGVTQTPRYLIKTRGQQVTLSCSPISGHRSVSWYQQTPGQGLQFLFEYFSETQRNKGNFPGRFSGRQFSNSRSEMNVSTLELGDSALYLCASSLTGHNQPQHFGDGTRLSIL.